This T cell receptor beta chain was retrieved from a study of shared clonotypes between healthy human individuals (dated by TCRdb to the early 2020s). For the wider study: The cohort included a few men and a couple of women between 18 and 49 years of age. To estimate repertoire size and how much clonotype sharing occurs between individuals, the study deeply sequenced the blood TCR repertoires of about 5 healthy adults. To increase sequencing depth and limit assay-specific biases, TCR repertoire library preparation and sequencing were carried out by different laboratories using diverse techniques. For each donor, CD4 naive and CD4 memory were each run on three plates, CD8 naive on two plates, and CD8 memory on one plate. Leukapheresis yielded between about 0.94 and 10 billion PBMCs per donor.

Donors were healthy HIV-negative adults with no recently reported acute infections or vaccinations. Only Caucasian adults living in Nashville, Tennessee, USA were represented among the donors. CD4+ T cells were enriched by magnetic negative selection; naive cells were then positively selected on CD45RA, and the negative fraction formed the memory subset. Blood was obtained by leukapheresis, after which PBMCs were separated by Ficoll-Histopaque density gradient centrifugation and cryopreserved in liquid nitrogen vapor phase. Analytical flow cytometry was used to check the purity and quantity of every magnetically sorted T cell population. From each sorted fraction, genomic DNA was isolated and quantified by UV absorbance on a Nanodrop 2000c. The CDR3 runs 19 amino acids, cysteine and phenylalanine included. Using the deep immunoSEQ assay, multiplex PCR amplified TCR CDR3 regions from genomic DNA. Extracted genomic DNA from each cell subset was distributed evenly across all wells of several immunoSEQ 96-well plates, and each plate was treated as a replicate. Each replicate PCR for sorted subsets received about 210 ng genomic DNA, equal to 28,000 or so T cell genomes. The purified libraries were quantified using a Qubit 3.0 fluorometer, sized with a Bioanalyzer 2100, and then quantified again using the KAPA Library Quantification kit. Every immunoSEQ 96-well plate was sequenced on a separate single-read 150-cycle Illumina NextSeq 550 flow cell. The study's processing was this. Because only junctional sequences without quality scores were contained in the immunoSEQ output, filtering matching that applied to full-length reads could not be performed. To assign V/J genes and CDR3, sequences were annotated using PyIR, a Python wrapper for IgBLAST v1.9, with IMGT germline references. Reads were removed for weak V/J assignments (E-value above 1e-6), missing CDR3, stop codons, out-of-frame junctions, or ambiguous translated residues. V3J clonotypes were defined as sequences sharing an identical inferred V gene, J gene, and CDR3 amino acid sequence. The percentage overlap between two repertoires was calculated by dividing the number of shared unique clonotypes by the size of the smaller repertoire. Three approaches were used to assess repertoire richness: RTK rarefaction, the Chao1 estimator, and Recon v2.1 estimates of unobserved clonotypes. For all TCRbeta clonotypes obtained by the gDNA method from a few donors, generation probabilities were computed with OLGA. Entries here come from immuneACCESS through TCRdb and include only in-frame sequences with V and J called. Some clones fail to appear in such tables; in the studies checked, an unresolved V gene covers under half of the shortfall, and the cause of the remainder is unknown. The DNA gave D and trimming, while V, J and clone size come from that table. This sample comprises some 2,100,000 clones, approximately 95% of them detected only once. Roughly 0.13% of the sample is taken by the ten largest.

What the work shows at the level of the full study, not this receptor alone: About 4.5% of naive CD4, 3.5% of naive CD8, approximately 2.2% of memory CD4, and 0.35% to 0.5% of memory CD8 clonotypes were shared across a few donors. Even with the large sequencing depth, rarefaction of the sorted-subset datasets indicated that sequencing was incomplete. Compared with non-shared clonotypes, the clonotypes found in all four sorted-subset donors had higher generation probabilities. Naive subsets generally had larger estimated clonotype richness than memory subsets did. The small number of donors limited the genetic and exposure-history diversity represented. Sampling was limited to blood, and TCR repertoires in tissue likely differ from TCR repertoires in blood. Pairwise subsampling led to the expectation that sequencing depth would affect the degree of clonotype sharing among donors.

As concerns this clone: The antigen this receptor binds is unknown. No DNA is shown, since the ends of the CDR3 on it are uncertain; the CDR3 is the one TCRdb lists.

The chain is assembled from TRBV21-1 and TRBJ1-1; the D segment call TRBD1 is taken from the table without a DNA check. TRBV21-1 is termed a pseudogene. The receptor comes from a man aged 18-30 years in good health. Sequenced input: naive CD4+ T cells sorted from blood. The intended sense of this specimen's cell subset or site label: CD45RA+ positively selected. The CDR3 here reads CASSMDGVGSGTENTEAFF.